This T cell receptor beta chain appears in the sequencing data of a study of cytomegalovirus exposure and HLA in healthy donors. Study summary: Early release data held about 92 million unique TCRs from HLA-typed donors.

The CDR3 extends over 14 amino acids. This clone was picked up a small number of times. No antigen is known for it. Healthy bone marrow donors made up the donor group. Study observations and caveats: A prior analysis recorded that most TCR beta V segments were productive about 87% or about 30% of the time. It was reportedly the case that the classifier diagnosed cytomegalovirus status with high specificity and sensitivity.

With 60 Vbeta and 13 Jbeta primers, the PCR was carried out. The data were produced by immunoSEQ multiplex PCR, yet TCRdb's version contains in-frame clones alone and is incomplete. The sample has over 75,000 clones; about a tenth are singletons. The material sequenced was PBMCs. This clonotype was obtained from a man aged 45-65 years in good health and CMV-seropositive. The chain recombines TRBV21-1 with TRBJ2-7; the table assigns TRBD1, which was not confirmed against the DNA. TRBV21-1 is tagged as a pseudogene. The DNA of the CDR3 is TGTGCCAGCAGCGCTTGGGACAGGGGGTACGAGCAGTACTTC. Its protein product is CASSAWDRGYEQYF.